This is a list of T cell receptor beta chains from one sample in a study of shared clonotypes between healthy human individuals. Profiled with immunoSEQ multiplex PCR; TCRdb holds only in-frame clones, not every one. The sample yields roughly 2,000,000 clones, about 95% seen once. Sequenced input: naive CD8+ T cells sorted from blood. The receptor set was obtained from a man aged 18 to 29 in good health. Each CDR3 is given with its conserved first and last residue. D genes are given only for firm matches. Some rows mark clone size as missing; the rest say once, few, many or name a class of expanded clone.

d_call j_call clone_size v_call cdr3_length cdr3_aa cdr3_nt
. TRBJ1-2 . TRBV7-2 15 CASSLGTAEGFFYTF TGTGCCAGCAGCTTAGGTACCGCAGAGGGTTTTTTCTACACCTTC
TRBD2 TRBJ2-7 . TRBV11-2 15 CASSNSGSSSYEQYF TGTGCCAGCAGCAATAGCGGGAGTAGCTCCTACGAGCAGTACTTC
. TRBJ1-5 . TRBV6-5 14 CASSLFSSNQPQHF TGTGCCAGCAGTCTTTTTAGTAGCAATCAGCCCCAGCATTTT
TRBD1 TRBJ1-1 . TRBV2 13 CASTQGGNTEAFF TGTGCCAGCACTCAGGGGGGGAACACTGAAGCTTTCTTT
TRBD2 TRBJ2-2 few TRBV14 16 CASSPIAGLYTGELFF TGTGCCAGCAGTCCAATAGCGGGTCTATACACCGGGGAGCTGTTTTTT
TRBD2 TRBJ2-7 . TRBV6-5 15 CASSYWTSGSREQYF TGTGCCAGCAGTTACTGGACTAGCGGTAGCCGGGAGCAGTACTTC
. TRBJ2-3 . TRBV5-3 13 CARSLGCVDTQYF TGTGCCAGAAGCTTGGGCTGCGTGGATACGCAGTATTTT
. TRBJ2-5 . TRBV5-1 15 CASSFDGNHQETQYF TGCGCCAGCAGCTTTGACGGGAACCACCAAGAGACCCAGTACTTC
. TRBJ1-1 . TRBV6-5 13 CASRDGRNTEAFF TGTGCCAGCAGGGACGGACGGAACACTGAAGCTTTCTTT
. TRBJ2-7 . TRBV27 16 CASSPSTGTSSYEQYF TGTGCCAGCAGTCCCTCGACGGGTACTAGCTCCTACGAGCAGTACTTC
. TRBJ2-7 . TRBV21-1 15 CASSKRGRLSYEQYF TGTGCCAGCAGCAAAAGGGGGCGCCTGTCCTACGAGCAGTACTTC
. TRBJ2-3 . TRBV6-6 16 CASSLWDSGITDTQYF TGTGCCAGCAGCCTCTGGGACTCGGGGATCACAGATACGCAGTATTTT
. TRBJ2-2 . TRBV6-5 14 CASNSLMNTGELFF TGTGCCAGCAACAGCCTTATGAACACCGGGGAGCTGTTTTTT
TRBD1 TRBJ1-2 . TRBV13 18 CASSGSGQTTEGNYGYTF TGTGCCAGCAGCGGCTCGGGACAGACAACCGAGGGGAACTATGGCTACACCTTC
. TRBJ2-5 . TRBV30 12 CAWSLGSETQYF TGTGCCTGGAGTTTGGGGTCAGAGACCCAGTACTTC
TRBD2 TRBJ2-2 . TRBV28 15 CATNPLAGGTGELFF TGTGCCACCAACCCCCTAGCGGGGGGGACCGGGGAGCTGTTTTTT
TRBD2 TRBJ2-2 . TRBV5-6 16 CASSSQTSGGTGELFF TGTGCCAGCAGCTCTCAGACTAGCGGAGGAACCGGGGAGCTGTTTTTT
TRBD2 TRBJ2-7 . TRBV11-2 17 CASSLGTSGELSYEQYF TGTGCCAGCAGCCTAGGGACTAGCGGGGAGCTCTCCTACGAGCAGTACTTC
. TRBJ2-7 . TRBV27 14 CASSLSGPDYEQYF TGTGCCAGCAGTTTATCAGGTCCAGACTACGAGCAGTACTTC
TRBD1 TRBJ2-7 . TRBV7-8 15 CASSSGTARTYEQYF TGTGCCAGCAGCTCGGGGACAGCTCGCACCTACGAGCAGTACTTC
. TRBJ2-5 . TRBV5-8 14 CASRLGRIQETQYF TGTGCCAGCAGATTGGGACGGATCCAAGAGACCCAGTACTTC
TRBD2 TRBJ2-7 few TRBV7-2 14 CASSFGLAGEEQYF TGTGCCAGCAGCTTCGGACTAGCGGGGGAAGAGCAGTACTTC
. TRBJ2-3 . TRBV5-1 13 CASSLGFSDTQYF TGCGCCAGCAGCTTGGGGTTTTCAGATACGCAGTATTTT
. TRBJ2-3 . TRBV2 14 CASFWTTSTDTQYF TGTGCCAGCTTCTGGACAACTAGCACAGATACGCAGTATTTT
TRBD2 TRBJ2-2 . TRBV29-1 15 CSVESGGAPPRELFF TGCAGCGTTGAATCCGGGGGGGCCCCCCCCAGGGAGCTGTTTTTT
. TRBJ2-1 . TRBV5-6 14 CASSFWDTRDEQFF TGTGCCAGCAGCTTCTGGGACACAAGGGATGAGCAGTTCTTC
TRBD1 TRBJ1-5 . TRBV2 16 CASSALNLGQNQPQHF TGTGCCAGCAGTGCCCTCAACCTGGGACAGAATCAGCCCCAGCATTTT